This is a list of T cell receptor beta chains from one sample in a study of regulatory T cells in long-lasting Graves disease. TCRdb independently ran MiXCR on the multiplex PCR reads; one entry per CDR3 protein. The sample lists under 700,000 distinct CDR3 sequences; roughly a sixth were seen once. These data also featured in a second study, about T cells in Graves' hyperthyroidism and ophthalmopathy.

The source material was peripheral blood mononuclear cells (PBMCs), sampled at new diagnosis, from a patient treated with antithyroid drugs. All receptors come from a woman aged 35-65 years with Graves disease. CDR3s include the opening cysteine and the closing phenylalanine or tryptophan. A D gene is named only where the DNA matches it firmly. Rows give clone size only sometimes, using once, few, many, or a class for an expanded clone.

J gene: TRBJ2-1; V gene: TRBV24-1; clone size: .; D gene: .; CDR3 DNA: TGTGCCACCAGTGACCCTATAGCAAATGAGCAGTTCTTC; CDR3 protein: CATSDPIANEQFF
J gene: TRBJ1-1; V gene: TRBV19; clone size: many; D gene: .; CDR3 DNA: TGTGCCAGTAGTGAAGGGAACACTGAAGCTTTCTTT; CDR3 protein: CASSEGNTEAFF
J gene: TRBJ1-1; V gene: TRBV11-2; clone size: many; D gene: .; CDR3 DNA: TGTGCCAGCAGCTCCCTCGGGGTCCCGAACACTGAAGCTTTCTTT; CDR3 protein: CASSSLGVPNTEAFF
J gene: TRBJ1-2; V gene: TRBV6-9; clone size: few; D gene: .; CDR3 DNA: TGTGCCAGCAGTTACAGTCATAACCCTACCTATGGCTACACCTTC; CDR3 protein: CASSYSHNPTYGYTF
J gene: TRBJ2-2; V gene: TRBV12-3/TRBV12-4; clone size: .; D gene: .; CDR3 DNA: TGTGCCAGCAGCCCGACAGGACCGGGGGGCGGGGAGCTGTTTTTT; CDR3 protein: CASSPTGPGGGELFF
J gene: TRBJ1-2; V gene: TRBV6-2/TRBV6-3; clone size: .; D gene: .; CDR3 DNA: TGTGCCAGCAGTAAGGAAGTTTGGAGCTATGGCTACACCTTC; CDR3 protein: CASSKEVWSYGYTF
J gene: TRBJ2-1; V gene: TRBV12-3/TRBV12-4; clone size: many; D gene: .; CDR3 DNA: TGTGCCAGCACGACCTCGGCGGGGCCCCGTGAGCAGTTCTTC; CDR3 protein: CASTTSAGPREQFF
J gene: TRBJ2-1; V gene: TRBV11-2; clone size: many; D gene: TRBD2; CDR3 DNA: TGTGCCAGCAGCCTAACTAGCGGGGGGGCCCTGTACAATGAGCAGTTCTTC; CDR3 protein: CASSLTSGGALYNEQFF
J gene: TRBJ2-1; V gene: TRBV27; clone size: many; D gene: TRBD2; CDR3 DNA: TGTGCCAGCAGTTGGGGGGAGCGGGGATACTACAATGAGCAGTTCTTC; CDR3 protein: CASSWGERGYYNEQFF
J gene: TRBJ2-7; V gene: TRBV28; clone size: .; D gene: TRBD2; CDR3 DNA: TGTGCCAGCAGTTTGGGGTTGGGACTACTCTACGAGCAGTACTTC; CDR3 protein: CASSLGLGLLYEQYF
J gene: TRBJ2-7; V gene: TRBV6-5; clone size: many; D gene: .; CDR3 DNA: TGTGCCAGCAGTTACGAGGCAGGGGCCTCCTACGAGCAGTACTTC; CDR3 protein: CASSYEAGASYEQYF
J gene: TRBJ2-7; V gene: TRBV15; clone size: many; D gene: .; CDR3 DNA: TGTGCCACCAGCAAAGATGACGGCCTCCGGCAGTACTTC; CDR3 protein: CATSKDDGLRQYF
J gene: TRBJ2-7; V gene: TRBV28; clone size: many; D gene: TRBD1; CDR3 DNA: TGTGCCAGCAGTCACCCGGGACAGGGGGCGCCCGAGCAGTACTTC; CDR3 protein: CASSHPGQGAPEQYF
J gene: TRBJ2-7; V gene: TRBV11-1; clone size: few; D gene: TRBD1; CDR3 DNA: TGTGCCAGCAGCACCCCCGGGACAGGGGACGAGCAGTACTTC; CDR3 protein: CASSTPGTGDEQYF
J gene: TRBJ1-1; V gene: TRBV2; clone size: many; D gene: .; CDR3 DNA: TGTGCCAGCAGGTGGGACACTGAAGCTTTCTTT; CDR3 protein: CASRWDTEAFF
J gene: TRBJ1-5; V gene: TRBV7-8; clone size: .; D gene: TRBD1; CDR3 DNA: TGTGCCAGCAGCTTTGACGGGACAGCCAGCAATCAGCCCCAGCATTTT; CDR3 protein: CASSFDGTASNQPQHF
J gene: TRBJ2-1; V gene: TRBV6-9; clone size: many; D gene: .; CDR3 DNA: TGTGCCAGCAGTTACCCAGGACAGAGCTCCTACAATGAGCAGTTCTTC; CDR3 protein: CASSYPGQSSYNEQFF
J gene: TRBJ1-1; V gene: TRBV18; clone size: .; D gene: .; CDR3 DNA: TGTGCCAGCTCACCAGTACGGGGGGCTGAAGCTTTCTTT; CDR3 protein: CASSPVRGAEAFF
J gene: TRBJ2-4; V gene: TRBV30; clone size: many; D gene: TRBD1; CDR3 DNA: TGTGCCTGGAGTGAAGGGACAGTAGCCAAAAACATTCAGTACTTC; CDR3 protein: CAWSEGTVAKNIQYF
J gene: TRBJ1-2; V gene: TRBV3-1; clone size: .; D gene: TRBD1; CDR3 DNA: TGTGCCAGCAGCCCTAAGACAGGGGACTATGGCTACACCTTC; CDR3 protein: CASSPKTGDYGYTF
J gene: TRBJ1-2; V gene: TRBV6-2/TRBV6-3; clone size: .; D gene: TRBD1; CDR3 DNA: TGTGCCAGCAGTTCAGACAGGGGGCTGGACTATGGCTACACCTTC; CDR3 protein: CASSSDRGLDYGYTF
J gene: TRBJ2-7; V gene: TRBV6-1; clone size: .; D gene: .; CDR3 DNA: TGTGCCAGCAGTGAAATAGGCCGCTCCTACGAGCAGTACTTC; CDR3 protein: CASSEIGRSYEQYF
J gene: TRBJ1-2; V gene: TRBV10-2; clone size: few; D gene: .; CDR3 DNA: TGCGCCAGCGGGAATTGGCGGCGCTACACCTTC; CDR3 protein: CASGNWRRYTF
J gene: TRBJ1-1; V gene: TRBV28; clone size: many; D gene: .; CDR3 DNA: TGTGCCAGCAGTTCCCCCTACGACCCCGCTGGGGCTACAAGAGAAGCTTTCTTT; CDR3 protein: CASSSPYDPAGATREAFF
J gene: TRBJ1-5; V gene: TRBV28; clone size: many; D gene: TRBD1; CDR3 DNA: TGTGCCAGCAGAGGGACAGTAGGATCGAGCAATCAGCCCCAGCATTTT; CDR3 protein: CASRGTVGSSNQPQHF
J gene: TRBJ2-1; V gene: TRBV29-1; clone size: .; D gene: TRBD2; CDR3 DNA: TGCAGCGTTGGGGAGCGCGGGGGTTCGGGCAATGAGCAGTTCTTC; CDR3 protein: CSVGERGGSGNEQFF
J gene: TRBJ2-2; V gene: TRBV7-2; clone size: few; D gene: .; CDR3 DNA: TGTGCCAGCAGCCTCCGGGGCGGGGTCGGGGAGCTGTTTTTT; CDR3 protein: CASSLRGGVGELFF
J gene: TRBJ2-7; V gene: TRBV7-3; clone size: few; D gene: TRBD1; CDR3 DNA: TGTGCCAGCAGCTTGGGACAGCAGGCCGAGCAGTACTTC; CDR3 protein: CASSLGQQAEQYF
J gene: TRBJ2-1; V gene: TRBV5-8; clone size: many; D gene: TRBD2; CDR3 DNA: TGTGCCAGCACCCTAGCGGGGGCCACCTACAATGAGCAGTTCTTC; CDR3 protein: CASTLAGATYNEQFF
J gene: TRBJ2-3; V gene: TRBV29-1; clone size: few; D gene: .; CDR3 DNA: TGCAGCGCCTGGGGGGGCGCGGGAGATACGCAGTATTTT; CDR3 protein: CSAWGGAGDTQYF
J gene: TRBJ2-1; V gene: TRBV20-1; clone size: many; D gene: .; CDR3 DNA: TGCAGTGCTAGGTCCCGGGGTGGGGTCACCTACAATGAGCAGTTCTTC; CDR3 protein: CSARSRGGVTYNEQFF
J gene: TRBJ2-1; V gene: TRBV20-1; clone size: many; D gene: TRBD2; CDR3 DNA: TGCAGTGCTAGAGGACTAGCGGGGGCCCCGGGTGAGCAGTTCTTC; CDR3 protein: CSARGLAGAPGEQFF
J gene: TRBJ1-1; V gene: TRBV12-3/TRBV12-4; clone size: many; D gene: .; CDR3 DNA: TGTGCCAGCAGCTTTGGGACTGAAGCTTTCTTT; CDR3 protein: CASSFGTEAFF
J gene: TRBJ2-5; V gene: TRBV27; clone size: many; D gene: TRBD2; CDR3 DNA: TGTGCCAGCAGACACAAGGGACTACGGGAGACCCAGTACTTC; CDR3 protein: CASRHKGLRETQYF